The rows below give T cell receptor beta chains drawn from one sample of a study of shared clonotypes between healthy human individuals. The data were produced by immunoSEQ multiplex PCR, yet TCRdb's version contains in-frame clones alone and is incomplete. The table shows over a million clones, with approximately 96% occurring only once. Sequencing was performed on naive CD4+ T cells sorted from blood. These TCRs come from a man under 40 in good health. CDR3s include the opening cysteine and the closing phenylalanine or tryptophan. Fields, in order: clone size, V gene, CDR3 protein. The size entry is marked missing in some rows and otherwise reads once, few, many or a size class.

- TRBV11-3 CASSHQSGEQFF
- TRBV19 CASSIAAGASKNIQYF
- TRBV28 CASSPLQSSGIGQMYEQYF
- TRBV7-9 CASSLRTGLNTEAFF
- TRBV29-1 CSVTGGSADTQYF
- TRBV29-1 CSVGKGGGGSYEQYF
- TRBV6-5 CASSWGSVNTEAFF
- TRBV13 CASSLPGRDTQYF
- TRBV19 CASNLGSRDTQYF
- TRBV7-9 CASSLEGTGNEKLFF
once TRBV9 CASSSPSTAGYTF
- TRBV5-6 CASSSTSSTGELFF
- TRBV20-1 CSAPHEVQYF
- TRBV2 CASSDGGRDIQYF
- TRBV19 CASQLGDTQYF
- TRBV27 CASSPGSGTGYNEQFF
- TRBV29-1 CSVAVREGNEQFF
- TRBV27 CASRPRGGLGYTF
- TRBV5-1 CASSGGGLAGVGGANVLTF
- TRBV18 CASQIQGSNTGELFF
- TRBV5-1 CASSSGLAGGPAYEQYF
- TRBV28 CASSFFRGAHEQYF
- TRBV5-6 CASTVGQGYSYEQYF
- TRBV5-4 CASSSLWDRRQNTEAFF
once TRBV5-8 CASRRGVAYNEQFF
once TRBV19 CASSGRDRGDEQYF
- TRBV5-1 CASSLNGDYNEQFF
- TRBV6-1 CASSTTSGVSYEQYF
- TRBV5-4 CASTRQGGSTEAFF
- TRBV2 CASRQTAYQETQYF
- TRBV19 CASSRPGGQPQHF
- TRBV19 CATRQITNEKLFF
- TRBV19 CASSKPGTLYNEQFF
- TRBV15 CATSRGQISYEQYF
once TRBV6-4 CASSDTGLARTDTQYF
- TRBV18 CASSPTQGSGYEQYF
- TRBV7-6 CASSPSGPSGDTQYF
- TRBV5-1 CASSLDGTGAVDEQFF
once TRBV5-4 CASSRSPSSHNEQFF
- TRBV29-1 CSVEGAPSTDTQYF